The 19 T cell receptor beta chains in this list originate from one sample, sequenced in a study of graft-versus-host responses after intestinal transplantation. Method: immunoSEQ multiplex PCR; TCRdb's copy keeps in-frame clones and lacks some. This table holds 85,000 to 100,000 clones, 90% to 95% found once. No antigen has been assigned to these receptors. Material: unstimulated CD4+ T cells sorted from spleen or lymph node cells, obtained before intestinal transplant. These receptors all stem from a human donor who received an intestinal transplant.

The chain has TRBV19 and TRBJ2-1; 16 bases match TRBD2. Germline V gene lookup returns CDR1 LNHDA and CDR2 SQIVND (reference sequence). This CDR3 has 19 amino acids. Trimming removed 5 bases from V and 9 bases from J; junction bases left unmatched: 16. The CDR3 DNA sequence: TGTGCCAGTAGTTGGGGCTCCGGGACTAGCGGGAGGGCCCGGGGTGAGCAGTTCTTC. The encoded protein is CASSWGSGTSGRARGEQFF.

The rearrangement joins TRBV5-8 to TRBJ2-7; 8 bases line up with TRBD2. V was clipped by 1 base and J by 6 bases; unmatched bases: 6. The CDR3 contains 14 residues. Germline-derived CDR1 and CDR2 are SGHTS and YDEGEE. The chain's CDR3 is CASSLSTSGGEQYF. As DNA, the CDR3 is TGTGCCAGCAGCTTGTCCACAAGCGGGGGCGAGCAGTACTTC.

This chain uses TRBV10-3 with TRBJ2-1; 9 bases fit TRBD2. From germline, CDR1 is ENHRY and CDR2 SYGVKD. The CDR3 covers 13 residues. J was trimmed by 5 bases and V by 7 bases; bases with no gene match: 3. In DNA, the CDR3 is TGTGCCATCAATAGCGGGAGAAACAATGAGCAGTTCTTC. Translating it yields CAINSGRNNEQFF.

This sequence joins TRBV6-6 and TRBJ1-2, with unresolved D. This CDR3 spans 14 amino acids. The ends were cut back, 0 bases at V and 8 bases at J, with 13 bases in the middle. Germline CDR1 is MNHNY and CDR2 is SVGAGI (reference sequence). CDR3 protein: CASSYSRRPLGYTF. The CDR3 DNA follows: TGTGCCAGCAGTTACTCAAGGAGACCGTTAGGCTACACCTTC.

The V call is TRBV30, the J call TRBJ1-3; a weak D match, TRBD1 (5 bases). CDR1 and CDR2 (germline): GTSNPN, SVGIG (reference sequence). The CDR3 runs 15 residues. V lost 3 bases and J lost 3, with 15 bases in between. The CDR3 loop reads CAWRGDFLIGNTIYF. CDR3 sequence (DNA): TGTGCCTGGAGGGGGGACTTCCTAATTGGAAACACCATATATTTT.

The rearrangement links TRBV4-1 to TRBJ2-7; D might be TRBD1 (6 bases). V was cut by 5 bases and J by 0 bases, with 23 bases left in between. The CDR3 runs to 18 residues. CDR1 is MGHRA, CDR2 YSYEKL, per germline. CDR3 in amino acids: CASSSRPIGGSSSYEQYF. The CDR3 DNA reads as TGCGCCAGCAGCTCCCGGCCGATAGGGGGATCTAGCTCCTACGAGCAGTACTTC.

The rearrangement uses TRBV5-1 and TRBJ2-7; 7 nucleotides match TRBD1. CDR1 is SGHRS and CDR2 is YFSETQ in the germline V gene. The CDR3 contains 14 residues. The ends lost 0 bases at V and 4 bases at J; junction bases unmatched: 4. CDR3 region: CASSLERGQYEQYF. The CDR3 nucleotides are TGCGCCAGCAGCTTGGAAAGGGGGCAGTACGAGCAGTACTTC.

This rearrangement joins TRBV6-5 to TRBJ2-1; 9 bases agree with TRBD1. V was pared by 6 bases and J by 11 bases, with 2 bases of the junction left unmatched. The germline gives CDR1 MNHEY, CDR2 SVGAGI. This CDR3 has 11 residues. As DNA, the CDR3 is TGTGCCAGCAGGGGACAGGGTAAGCAGTTCTTC. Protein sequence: CASRGQGKQFF.

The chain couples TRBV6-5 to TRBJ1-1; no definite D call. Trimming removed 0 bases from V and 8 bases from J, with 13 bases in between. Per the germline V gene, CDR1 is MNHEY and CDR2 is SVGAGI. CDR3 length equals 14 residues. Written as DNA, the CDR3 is TGTGCCAGCAGTTACTCTTCGGGTCAGAGGGAAGCTTTCTTT. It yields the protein CASSYSSGQREAFF.

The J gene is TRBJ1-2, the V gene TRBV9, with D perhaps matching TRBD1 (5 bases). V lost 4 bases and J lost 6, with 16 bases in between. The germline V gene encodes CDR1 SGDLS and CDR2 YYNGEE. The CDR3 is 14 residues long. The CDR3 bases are TGTGCCAGCAGCCGTGAACAGGTGAAGCATGGCTACACCTTC. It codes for CASSREQVKHGYTF. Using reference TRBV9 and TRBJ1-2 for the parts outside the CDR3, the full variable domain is DSGVTQTPKHLITATGQRVTLRCSPRSGDLSVYWYQQSLDQGLQFLIQYYNGEERAKGNILERFSAQQFPDLHSELNLSSLELGDSALYFCASSREQVKHGYTFGSGTRLTVV.

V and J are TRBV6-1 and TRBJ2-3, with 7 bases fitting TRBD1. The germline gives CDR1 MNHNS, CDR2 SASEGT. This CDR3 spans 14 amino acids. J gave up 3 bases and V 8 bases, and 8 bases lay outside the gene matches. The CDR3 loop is CASVKDRVTDTQYF. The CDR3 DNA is TGTGCCAGCGTGAAAGACAGGGTAACAGATACGCAGTATTTT.

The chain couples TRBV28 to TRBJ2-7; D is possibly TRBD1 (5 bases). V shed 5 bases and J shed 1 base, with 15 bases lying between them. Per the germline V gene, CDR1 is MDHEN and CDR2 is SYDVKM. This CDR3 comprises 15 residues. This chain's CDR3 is CASSPPAQGSYEQYF. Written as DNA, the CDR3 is TGTGCCAGCAGTCCGCCAGCCCAGGGATCCTACGAGCAGTACTTC.

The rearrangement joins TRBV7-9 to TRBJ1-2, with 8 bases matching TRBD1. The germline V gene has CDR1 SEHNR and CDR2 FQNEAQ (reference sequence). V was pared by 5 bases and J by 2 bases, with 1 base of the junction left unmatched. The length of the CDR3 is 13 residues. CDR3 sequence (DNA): TGTGCCAGCAGCCGACAGGGGAACTATGGCTACACCTTC. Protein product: CASSRQGNYGYTF. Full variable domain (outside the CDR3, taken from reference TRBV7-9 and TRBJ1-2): DTGVSQNPRHKITKRGQNVTFRCDPISEHNRLYWYRQTLGQGPEFLTYFQNEAQLEKSRLLSDRFSAERPKGSFSTLEIQRTEQGDSAMYLCASSRQGNYGYTFGSGTRLTVV.

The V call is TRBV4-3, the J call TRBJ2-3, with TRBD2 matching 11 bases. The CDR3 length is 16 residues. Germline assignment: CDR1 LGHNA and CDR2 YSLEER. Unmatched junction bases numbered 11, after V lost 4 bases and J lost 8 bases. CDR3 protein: CASSPPKGLAGGTQYF. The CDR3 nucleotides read TGCGCCAGCAGCCCCCCAAAGGGGCTAGCGGGGGGTACGCAGTATTTT.

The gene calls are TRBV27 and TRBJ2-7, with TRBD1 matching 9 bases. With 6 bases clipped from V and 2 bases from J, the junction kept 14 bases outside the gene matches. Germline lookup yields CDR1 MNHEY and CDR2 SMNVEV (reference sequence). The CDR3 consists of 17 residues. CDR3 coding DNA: TGTGCCAGCAGCTCACCCCTGAAGGGACAGGGAACCTACGAGCAGTACTTC. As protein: CASSSPLKGQGTYEQYF.

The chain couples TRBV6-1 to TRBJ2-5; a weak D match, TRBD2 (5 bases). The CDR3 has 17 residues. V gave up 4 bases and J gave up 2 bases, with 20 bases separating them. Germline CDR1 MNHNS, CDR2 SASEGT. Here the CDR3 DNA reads TGTGCCAGCAGTGTTGGGTTGGCTAGCAGTACACAAGAGACCCAGTACTTC. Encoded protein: CASSVGLASSTQETQYF.

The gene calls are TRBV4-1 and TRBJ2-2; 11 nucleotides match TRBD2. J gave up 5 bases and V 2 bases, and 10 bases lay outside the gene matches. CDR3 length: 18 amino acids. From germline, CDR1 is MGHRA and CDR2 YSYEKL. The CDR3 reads CASSQPIAGGPRTGELFF. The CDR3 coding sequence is TGCGCCAGCAGCCAACCAATAGCGGGAGGGCCAAGGACCGGGGAGCTGTTTTTT.

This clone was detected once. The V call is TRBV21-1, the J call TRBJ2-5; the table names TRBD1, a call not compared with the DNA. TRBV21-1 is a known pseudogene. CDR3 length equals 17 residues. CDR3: CASRTNRGQLYQETQYF. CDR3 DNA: TGTGCCAGCAGGACAAATAGGGGACAGCTATACCAAGAGACCCAGTACTTC.

The CDR3 loop is CASSSSTNEKLFF. CDR3 bases: TGTGCCAGCAGTTCCTCAACTAATGAAAAACTGTTTTTT. The genes are TRBV6-6 and TRBJ1-4; D gene uncertain. V was pared by 4 bases and J by 0 bases, with 3 bases between. The germline V gene encodes CDR1 MNHNY and CDR2 SVGAGI (reference sequence). CDR3 length: 13 residues.